This TCR beta chain was captured by sequencing in a study of T-cell reconstitution after alpha-beta-depleted transplantation in children (dated by TCRdb to about 2016). Turning to the overall study: The study quantitatively tracked T-cell immune reconstitution after TCRalphabeta/CD19-depleted allogeneic hematopoietic cell transplantation in children using TCR repertoire profiling.

The CDR3 covers 16 residues, taking in both the cysteine and the phenylalanine. Only CDR3 DNA is held: 48 bases, read in frame from base 1. V drops 4 bases and J drops 6 bases, leaving 22 bases in between. From the germline V gene, CDR1 is SGHDT and CDR2 is YYEEEE. In the case of this clonotype: Its antigen target is currently unknown. The record has no base qualities; no much larger clone is one base away.

Libraries were prepared through PCR. Sequencing relied on an Illumina HiSeq 2500. Molecular barcoding was employed in the preparation of TCR libraries, with unique molecular identifiers being used to normalize TCRbeta repertoire quantification. Through fastp at Q25 and MiXCR, TCRdb rebuilt clones from the public reads, retaining in-frame beta chains. Every entry covers one CDR3 protein and lists the most common genes and DNA from its rows. The sample table records fewer than 500,000 distinct CDR3 sequences; around two fifths of these occur just once. About 30% of the sample goes to the ten largest clones. In the paper's terms, the treatment or condition label means: allogeneic hematopoietic cell transplantation with graft depleted of TCRalphabeta T cells and CD19 B cells. TCRalphabeta/CD19-depleted allogeneic hematopoietic cell grafts were given to the transplant recipients, all of whom were children.

What the study reported, not specific to this receptor: Apparently early alphabetaT-cell count recovery about two months after transplant reportedly relied on only several hundred rapidly expanded clones derived from non-depleted graft cells. In some patients, high TCRbeta diversity at day 60 was attributed to recipient T cells and intrathymic progenitors that had survived conditioning. Over the following months the frequencies of hyperexpanded clones went down, and after one year T-cell counts and TCRbeta diversity were mostly credited to newly produced T cells.

This clonotype was obtained from a girl aged 2 to 10 with aplastic anemia, due to receive a stem cell transplant. This chain joins TRBV5-6 to TRBJ1-1; the D segment cannot be called with confidence. This specimen was PBMCs, taken before TCRalphabeta/CD19-depleted stem cell transplant. The nucleotide sequence is TGTGCCAGCAGCCCCTGGAAGCGAGAGACTTGGCCTGAAGCTTTCTTT. Its product reads: CASSPWKRETWPEAFF.